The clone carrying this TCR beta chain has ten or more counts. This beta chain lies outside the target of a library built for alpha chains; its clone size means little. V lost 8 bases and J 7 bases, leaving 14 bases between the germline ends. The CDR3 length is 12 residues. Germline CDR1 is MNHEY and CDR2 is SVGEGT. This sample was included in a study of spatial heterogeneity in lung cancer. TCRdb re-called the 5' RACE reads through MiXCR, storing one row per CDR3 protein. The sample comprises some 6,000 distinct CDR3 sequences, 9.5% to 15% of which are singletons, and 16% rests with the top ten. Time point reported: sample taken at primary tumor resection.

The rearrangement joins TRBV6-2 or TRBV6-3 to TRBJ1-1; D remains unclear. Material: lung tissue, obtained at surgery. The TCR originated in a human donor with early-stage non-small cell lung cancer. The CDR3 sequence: CASANGPNEAFF. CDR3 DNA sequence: TGTGCCAGCGCAAACGGCCCCAATGAAGCTTTCTTT.